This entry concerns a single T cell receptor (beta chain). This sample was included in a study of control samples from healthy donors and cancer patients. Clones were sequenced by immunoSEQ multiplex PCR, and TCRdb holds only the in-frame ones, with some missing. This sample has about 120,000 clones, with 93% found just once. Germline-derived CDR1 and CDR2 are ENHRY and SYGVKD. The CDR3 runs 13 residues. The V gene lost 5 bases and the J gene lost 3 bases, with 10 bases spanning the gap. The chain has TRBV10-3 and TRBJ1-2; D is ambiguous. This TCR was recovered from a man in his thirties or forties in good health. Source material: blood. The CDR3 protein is CAISTELDYGYTF. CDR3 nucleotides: TGTGCCATCAGTACTGAACTGGACTATGGCTACACCTTC.